This T cell receptor (beta chain) derives from a study of blood T cell repertoires in COVID-19. Across the whole study: Acute-phase and convalescent COVID-19 samples originated in the United States, Italy and Spain. PBMCs, B-cell-depleted T cells, or T cells provided the cDNA or gDNA that made up the material.

Original handling: Amplifying reference gene primers gave estimates of nucleated cell counts. Assay used: immunoSEQ multiplex PCR; TCRdb lists only in-frame clones, some missing. Clone size and V and J calls were adopted from that table, with D and trimming inferred from the DNA. The sample lists about 60,000 clones; under 80% were seen once. Germline loops: CDR1 SQVTM, CDR2 ANQGSEA. With 5 bases removed from V and 6 bases from J, the gap between germline ends came to 13 bases. The CDR3 sequence is 12 residues long. The TCR originated in a human donor in a cohort sampled during active COVID-19. This chain links TRBV29-1 with TRBJ2-5, with a possible D match to TRBD2 (6 bases). Sequences were obtained from peripheral blood. The CDR3 is CSVLEGKKTQYF. The CDR3 DNA reads as TGCAGCGTTTTGGAGGGGAAGAAGACCCAGTACTTC.